This T cell receptor (beta chain) was found in a study of T cell changes during pregnancy in multiple sclerosis. Profiled with immunoSEQ multiplex PCR; TCRdb holds only in-frame clones, not every one. The sample includes around 100,000 clones, about 90% of them seen just once. The V gene's germline CDR1 is MDHEN and CDR2 SYDVKM. The CDR3 loop spans 12 amino acids. V was trimmed by 8 bases and J by 4 bases, leaving 11 bases between them. The sequence was obtained from a female donor with multiple sclerosis, enrolled in a pregnancy study. V usage is TRBV28 and J usage is TRBJ1-2; D may be TRBD1 (6 bases). The sequencing used peripheral blood, collected in the third trimester of pregnancy. CDR3 protein: CASGGGVYGYTF. In nucleotides, the CDR3 is TGTGCCAGCGGGGGGGGCGTCTATGGCTACACCTTC.